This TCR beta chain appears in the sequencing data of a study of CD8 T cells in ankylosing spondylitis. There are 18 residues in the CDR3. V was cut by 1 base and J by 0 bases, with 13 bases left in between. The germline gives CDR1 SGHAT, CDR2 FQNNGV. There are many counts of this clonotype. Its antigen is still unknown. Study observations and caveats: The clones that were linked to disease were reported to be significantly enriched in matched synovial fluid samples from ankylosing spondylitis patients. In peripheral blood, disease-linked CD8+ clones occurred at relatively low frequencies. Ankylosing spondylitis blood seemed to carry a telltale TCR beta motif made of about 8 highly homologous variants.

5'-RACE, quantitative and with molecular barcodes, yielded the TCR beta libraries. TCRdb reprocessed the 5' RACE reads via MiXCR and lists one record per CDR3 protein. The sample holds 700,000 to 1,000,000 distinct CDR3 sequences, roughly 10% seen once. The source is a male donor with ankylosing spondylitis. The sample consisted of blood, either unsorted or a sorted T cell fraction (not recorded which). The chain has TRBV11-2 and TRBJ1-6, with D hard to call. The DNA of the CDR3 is TGTGCCAGCAGCTTAGGTTACTTCGGGAGCTCCTATAATTCACCCCTCCACTTT. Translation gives CASSLGYFGSSYNSPLHF.